This T cell receptor (beta chain) derives from a study of regulatory T cells in long-lasting Graves disease. For the study at large: Less than 3 months of antithyroid drugs had been taken by newly diagnosed Graves' patients.

Time point described: newly diagnosed GD, antithyroid drugs for less than 3 months. Making the TCR library involved RNA that had been extracted from PBMCs. V trimming: 7 bases; J trimming: 2 bases; junction bases outside the gene matches: 5. This CDR3 has 14 amino acids. In germline, CDR1 is MDHEN, CDR2 SYDVKM. HTBI primers from iRepertoire and Arm-PCR of CDR3 regions yielded the TCR beta libraries. TCRdb re-derived calls from the multiplex PCR reads in MiXCR, one entry per CDR3 protein. The sample holds almost 450,000 distinct CDR3 sequences, about 16% seen once. This sample also appeared in a second study, on T cells in Graves' hyperthyroidism and ophthalmopathy.

This receptor was taken from a woman aged 25-40 years with Graves disease. The chain is built from TRBV28 and TRBJ2-3, with 8 bases matching TRBD1. The starting material was peripheral blood mononuclear cells (PBMCs), obtained at new diagnosis, from a patient treated with antithyroid drugs. The CDR3 spells CASNPTGDTDTQYF. The CDR3 bases are TGTGCCAGCAACCCGACAGGGGACACAGATACGCAGTATTTT.